This is a list of T cell receptor beta chains from one sample in a study of blood T cell repertoires in COVID-19. Clones were sequenced by immunoSEQ multiplex PCR, and TCRdb holds only the in-frame ones, with some missing. The data hold 150,000 or so clones, with nearly 80% observed a single time. Material for sequencing was peripheral blood. These TCRs come from an elderly man with acute or convalescent COVID-19. Both conserved end residues are part of each CDR3. D genes are given only for firm matches. Rows give clone size only sometimes, using once, few, many, or a class for an expanded clone.

J gene: TRBJ1-6; clone size: few; D gene: -; V gene: TRBV9; CDR3 DNA: TGTGCCAGCAGCGTAGCCGGAGAATCACCCCTCCACTTT; CDR3 protein: CASSVAGESPLHF
J gene: TRBJ1-5; clone size: once; D gene: -; V gene: TRBV28; CDR3 DNA: TGTGCCACCCCCGGGTCTGGCAGCAATCAGCCCCAGCATTTT; CDR3 protein: CATPGSGSNQPQHF
J gene: TRBJ2-5; clone size: -; D gene: -; V gene: TRBV25-1; CDR3 DNA: TGTGCCAGCAGTGAACCCAGGCCCCAAGAGACCCAGTACTTC; CDR3 protein: CASSEPRPQETQYF
J gene: TRBJ2-6; clone size: -; D gene: -; V gene: TRBV19; CDR3 DNA: TGTGCCAGTAGTCGAGTATTGAGCTCTGGGGCCAACGTCCTGACTTTC; CDR3 protein: CASSRVLSSGANVLTF
J gene: TRBJ1-2; clone size: -; D gene: -; V gene: TRBV7-9; CDR3 DNA: TGTGCCAGCAGCTTACCGGGGGGGAATGGCTACACCTTC; CDR3 protein: CASSLPGGNGYTF
J gene: TRBJ1-2; clone size: -; D gene: -; V gene: TRBV5-3; CDR3 DNA: TGTGCCTCCTGTAATTCGGTTAACTATGGCTACACCTTC; CDR3 protein: CASCNSVNYGYTF
J gene: TRBJ2-6; clone size: -; D gene: -; V gene: TRBV15; CDR3 DNA: TGTGCCACCAGCGCCCATACAGGCCACTCTGGGGCCAACGTCCTGACTTTC; CDR3 protein: CATSAHTGHSGANVLTF
J gene: TRBJ2-3; clone size: -; D gene: TRBD1; V gene: TRBV10-3; CDR3 DNA: TGTGCCATCAGGGGGACAGACTCCACAGATACGCAGTATTTT; CDR3 protein: CAIRGTDSTDTQYF
J gene: TRBJ2-1; clone size: -; D gene: TRBD1; V gene: TRBV7-2; CDR3 DNA: TGTGCCAGCAGCTTGGGACAGGGGGCGCTCAATGAGCAGTTCTTC; CDR3 protein: CASSLGQGALNEQFF
J gene: TRBJ2-7; clone size: -; D gene: -; V gene: TRBV11-3; CDR3 DNA: TGTGCCAGCAGCTTACCCGATCACAGGAGGGCCAAGAGGTTAGACGAGCAGTACTTC; CDR3 protein: CASSLPDHRRAKRLDEQYF
J gene: TRBJ2-3; clone size: -; D gene: TRBD2; V gene: TRBV2; CDR3 DNA: TGTGCCAGCAGTGAGTTTGGGACTAGCGGGGCCGGAGATACGCAGTATTTT; CDR3 protein: CASSEFGTSGAGDTQYF
J gene: TRBJ1-3; clone size: -; D gene: -; V gene: TRBV30; CDR3 DNA: TGTGCCTGGACTAACGGTGGTGGAAACACCATATATTTT; CDR3 protein: CAWTNGGGNTIYF
J gene: TRBJ1-4; clone size: -; D gene: -; V gene: TRBV10-3; CDR3 DNA: TGTGCCATCAGTGGAGGGATGCGTACAACTAATGAAAAACTGTTTTTT; CDR3 protein: CAISGGMRTTNEKLFF
J gene: TRBJ1-2; clone size: -; D gene: TRBD1; V gene: TRBV18; CDR3 DNA: TGTGCCAGCTCACCACCTCCGGACAGGGCTCACTATGGCTACACCTTC; CDR3 protein: CASSPPPDRAHYGYTF
J gene: TRBJ2-1; clone size: -; D gene: TRBD2; V gene: TRBV10-1; CDR3 DNA: TGCGCCAGCAGTGAGTCGTCGGGGGGGGATAATGAGCAGTTCTTC; CDR3 protein: CASSESSGGDNEQFF
J gene: TRBJ1-3; clone size: -; D gene: TRBD1; V gene: TRBV6-5; CDR3 DNA: TGTGCCAGCAGTCCGGGACAGGAGGGCGGAAACACCATATATTTT; CDR3 protein: CASSPGQEGGNTIYF
J gene: TRBJ2-5; clone size: -; D gene: -; V gene: TRBV25-1; CDR3 DNA: TGTGCCAGCAGTGATCGGAGGACGTCCAAAGAGACCCAGTACTTC; CDR3 protein: CASSDRRTSKETQYF
J gene: TRBJ2-3; clone size: -; D gene: TRBD2; V gene: TRBV15; CDR3 DNA: TGTGCCACCAGTTCCGGGACTAGGGGAGCAGATACGCAGTATTTT; CDR3 protein: CATSSGTRGADTQYF
J gene: TRBJ2-3; clone size: once; D gene: -; V gene: TRBV11-2; CDR3 DNA: TGTGCCAGCAGCTTAACCAGGATTTTCACAGATACGCAGTATTTT; CDR3 protein: CASSLTRIFTDTQYF
J gene: TRBJ1-5; clone size: -; D gene: TRBD1; V gene: TRBV7-2; CDR3 DNA: TGTGCCAGCAGCTACACAGGGGGCTATCAGCCCCAGCATTTT; CDR3 protein: CASSYTGGYQPQHF
J gene: TRBJ2-2; clone size: -; D gene: TRBD1; V gene: TRBV5-1; CDR3 DNA: TGCGCCAGCAACAGCCAGGGGGAGAACACCGGGGAGCTGTTTTTT; CDR3 protein: CASNSQGENTGELFF